The text below deals with one TCR beta chain. Its specificity is unknown. Sequencing followed a ViraFEST assay step that expanded antigen-specific CD4+ T cells with viral peptide pools. Upon completion of 10 days in culture, CD4+ T cells were isolated. Participants got two doses of BNT162b2 or mRNA-1273 vaccine. Recipients of the vaccine had no prior SARS-CoV-2 infection and negative nucleocapsid antibodies. This entry comes from a study of vaccination effects on CD4 cells after COVID-19. Findings and caveats of the study: Vaccine- and infection-induced clones showed marked clonal contraction late following vaccination. Cross-reaction with common cold coronaviruses was seen in only 1 of 255 vaccine-induced clones from healthy vaccinees.

Unmatched junction bases numbered 10, after V lost 6 bases and J lost 3 bases. This CDR3 is built from 17 residues. Germline V gene lookup returns CDR1 SGHNT and CDR2 YENEEA. The protocol was immunoSEQ multiplex PCR, while the TCRdb copy is restricted to in-frame clones and leaves out a portion. The top ten clones hold roughly 2% of a sample with about 59,000 clones, about 73% of them seen once. The source was CD4+ T cells from PBMCs cultured with HCoV-OC43 spike peptides, collected after COVID-19 vaccination. Subset described: HCoV-OC43 spike overlapping peptide pool stimulation. The receptor was derived from a human donor who received a COVID-19 vaccine. V and J are TRBV11-3 and TRBJ2-3; TRBD2 matches at 12 bases. This CDR3 is CASSSRLAGDGTDTQYF. DNA for the CDR3: TGTGCCAGCAGTTCCCGACTAGCGGGGGATGGGACAGATACGCAGTATTTT.